The rows below give T cell receptor beta chains drawn from one sample of a study of T cell responses to AZD1222 COVID-19 vaccine. The method was immunoSEQ multiplex PCR; TCRdb's version includes in-frame clones alone and lacks a portion of them. Among 75,000 to 100,000 clones listed, 90% were seen once. Specimen: peripheral blood, collected on day 0 of AZD1222 vaccination. Receptors originate from an adult in good health. CDR3s include the opening cysteine and the closing phenylalanine or tryptophan. A D gene is named only where the DNA matches it firmly. Part of the rows lack a size; the others show once, few, many or a class for expanded clones.

TRBV27	TRBJ2-1	.	.	CASSFNRGRGNEQFF	TGTGCCAGCAGTTTTAACAGAGGGCGAGGCAATGAGCAGTTCTTC
TRBV20-1	TRBJ2-5	.	.	CSASSKETQYF	TGCAGTGCTAGCTCTAAAGAGACCCAGTACTTC
TRBV5-4	TRBJ1-6	.	.	CASSLGQGSSYNSPLHF	TGTGCCAGCAGCTTAGGGCAGGGAAGCTCCTATAATTCACCCCTCCACTTT
TRBV28	TRBJ1-6	.	.	CASSLRGFNSPLHF	TGTGCCAGCAGTTTAAGAGGGTTCAATTCACCCCTCCACTTT
TRBV27	TRBJ1-2	.	.	CASRKGDYGYTF	TGTGCCTCCCGAAAGGGGGACTATGGCTACACCTTC
TRBV24-1	TRBJ1-2	.	.	CATSTGVSYTF	TGTGCCACCAGTACGGGTGTGAGCTACACCTTC
TRBV19	TRBJ2-3	.	.	CASSIRELGTSTDTQYF	TGTGCCAGTAGTATAAGGGAGCTAGGGACGAGCACAGATACGCAGTATTTT
TRBV5-6	TRBJ1-5	.	.	CASSLTGRGDQPQHF	TGTGCCAGCAGTTTAACAGGACGCGGCGATCAGCCCCAGCATTTT
TRBV5-1	TRBJ1-1	TRBD1	.	CASNRDSTNTEAFF	TGCGCCAGCAACCGGGACAGCACGAACACTGAAGCTTTCTTT
TRBV25-1	TRBJ1-3	.	.	CASSELESSGNTIYF	TGTGCCAGCAGTGAACTGGAGAGCTCTGGAAACACCATATATTTT
TRBV21-1	TRBJ2-7	.	.	CASYTPGHPRASGRLYEQYF	TGTGCCAGCTACACCCCGGGCCACCCGCGAGCTAGCGGGAGGTTGTACGAGCAGTACTTC
TRBV5-8	TRBJ2-7	TRBD2	.	CASSQGLADYEQYF	TGTGCCAGCAGCCAGGGACTAGCGGACTACGAGCAGTACTTC
TRBV11-2	TRBJ2-3	TRBD1	.	CASSPGTGGNTQYF	TGTGCCAGCAGCCCCGGGACAGGGGGTAATACGCAGTATTTT
TRBV27	TRBJ2-1	TRBD2	.	CASSFAGASGEQFF	TGTGCCAGCAGCTTCGCGGGAGCCAGCGGTGAGCAGTTCTTC
TRBV28	TRBJ2-7	.	.	CATGRGASQGEQYF	TGTGCCACCGGACGGGGGGCGAGTCAGGGCGAGCAGTACTTC
TRBV6-5	TRBJ2-1	.	.	CASSLGLSSYNEQFF	TGTGCCAGCAGTTTAGGTCTCAGCTCCTACAATGAGCAGTTCTTC
TRBV30	TRBJ1-6	.	once	CAWSDWGRNSPLHF	TGTGCCTGGAGTGACTGGGGTAGGAATTCACCCCTCCACTTT
TRBV2	TRBJ2-7	TRBD2	.	CASSEISGLAGAGQQYF	TGTGCCAGCAGTGAAATCTCGGGTCTAGCGGGCGCGGGGCAGCAGTACTTC
TRBV7-3	TRBJ2-1	.	.	CASSLTRSPSNEQFF	TGTGCCAGCAGCCTTACCCGAAGCCCTAGTAATGAGCAGTTCTTC
TRBV28	TRBJ1-5	TRBD1	.	CASTQGGSNQPQHF	TGTGCCAGCACCCAGGGGGGAAGCAATCAGCCCCAGCATTTT
TRBV7-3	TRBJ2-1	.	.	CASSSGLTGLPSYNEQFF	TGTGCCAGCAGCTCCGGATTGACGGGCCTCCCCTCCTACAATGAGCAGTTCTTC
TRBV30	TRBJ2-2	.	.	CAWSVGGLDTGELFF	TGTGCCTGGAGTGTAGGGGGATTAGACACCGGGGAGCTGTTTTTT
TRBV28	TRBJ2-7	TRBD1	.	CASSLPAGTANSYEQYF	TGTGCCAGCAGTCTACCGGCCGGGACAGCAAACTCCTACGAGCAGTACTTC
TRBV6-6	TRBJ2-7	TRBD1	.	CASSTGRDRGHEQYF	TGTGCCAGCAGTACTGGGCGGGACAGGGGCCACGAGCAGTACTTC
TRBV6-4	TRBJ2-5	.	.	CASSEGGQETQYF	TGTGCCAGCAGTGAGGGCGGCCAAGAGACCCAGTACTTC
TRBV6-6	TRBJ1-1	.	once	CASSRGPSPGKNTEAFF	TGTGCCAGCAGTCGGGGGCCTTCACCGGGGAAGAACACTGAAGCTTTCTTT
TRBV24-1	TRBJ2-3	.	.	CATGSGSTDTQYF	TGTGCCACCGGGTCGGGGAGCACAGATACGCAGTATTTT
TRBV12-3/TRBV12-4	TRBJ1-5	.	.	CASSFTENQPQHF	TGTGCCAGCAGTTTTACCGAAAATCAGCCCCAGCATTTT
TRBV28	TRBJ2-7	TRBD1	.	CASSSVGTGLYEQYF	TGTGCCAGCAGCTCGGTAGGGACAGGGCTATACGAGCAGTACTTC
TRBV9	TRBJ2-2	TRBD1	.	CASSARPTGRGGELFF	TGTGCCAGCAGCGCAAGACCGACAGGGCGCGGCGGGGAGCTGTTTTTT
TRBV9	TRBJ2-1	TRBD2	.	CASSVQTAGGRDEQFF	TGTGCCAGCAGCGTACAGACAGCGGGAGGTAGGGATGAGCAGTTCTTC
TRBV7-2	TRBJ2-3	.	.	CASSLDSDTQYF	TGTGCCAGCAGCTTAGATTCAGATACGCAGTATTTT
TRBV30	TRBJ2-2	.	once	CAWPQGELFF	TGTGCCTGGCCCCAGGGGGAGCTGTTTTTT
TRBV18	TRBJ2-5	.	.	CASSPPRGLETQYF	TGTGCCAGCTCACCACCGAGGGGTCTGGAGACCCAGTACTTC
TRBV3-1/TRBV3-2	TRBJ2-3	TRBD2	.	CASSLRTSGWTDTQYF	TGTGCCAGCAGCCTTCGGACTAGCGGATGGACAGATACGCAGTATTTT
TRBV6-6	TRBJ2-2	.	.	CASSFTEGTGELFF	TGTGCCAGCAGTTTTACAGAAGGCACCGGGGAGCTGTTTTTT
TRBV11-2	TRBJ2-5	.	.	CAIGGPRGAETQYF	TGTGCCATTGGCGGCCCCAGGGGGGCGGAGACCCAGTACTTC
TRBV27	TRBJ1-1	.	.	CASSSLGAANTEAFF	TGTGCCAGCAGTTCGTTGGGGGCAGCTAACACTGAAGCTTTCTTT
TRBV11-2	TRBJ2-1	.	.	CASSRSGTGFNEQFF	TGTGCCAGCAGCCGTAGCGGAACAGGTTTTAATGAGCAGTTCTTC
TRBV15	TRBJ2-3	.	.	CATSREGATSTDTQYF	TGTGCCACCAGCAGAGAGGGGGCAACAAGCACAGATACGCAGTATTTT